This entry is about one T cell receptor (beta chain). Its antigen is unknown. The TCR library protocol was used to attach unique molecular identifiers. These identifiers were attached to individual cDNA molecules. MiXCR was run by TCRdb on the 5' RACE reads, yielding one entry per CDR3 protein. The sample carries 55,000 to 85,000 distinct CDR3 sequences, about 9% recorded once. These data come from a study of early T cells in non-severe SARS-CoV-2 infection. Across the whole study: The authors sequenced bulk RNA from unsorted whole blood, leaving chains unpaired.

Study results and limitations: Anti-spike CD8 responses were favored in VDJdb matching, and private and CD4 specificities were missed.

Trimming removed 3 bases from V and 8 bases from J; junction bases left unmatched: 0. In germline, CDR1 is LGHNA, CDR2 YSLEER. The CDR3 consists of 12 residues. The chain uses TRBV4-3 and TRBJ1-4; the match to TRBD1 covers 7 bases. The origin of this receptor is an adult who was a healthcare worker with PCR-confirmed SARS-CoV-2 infection or an uninfected control (not recorded which). Sequenced here: whole blood, sampled at baseline. The CDR3 region is CASSQDREKLFF. The CDR3 DNA is TGCGCCAGCAGCCAGGACAGGGAAAAACTGTTTTTT.